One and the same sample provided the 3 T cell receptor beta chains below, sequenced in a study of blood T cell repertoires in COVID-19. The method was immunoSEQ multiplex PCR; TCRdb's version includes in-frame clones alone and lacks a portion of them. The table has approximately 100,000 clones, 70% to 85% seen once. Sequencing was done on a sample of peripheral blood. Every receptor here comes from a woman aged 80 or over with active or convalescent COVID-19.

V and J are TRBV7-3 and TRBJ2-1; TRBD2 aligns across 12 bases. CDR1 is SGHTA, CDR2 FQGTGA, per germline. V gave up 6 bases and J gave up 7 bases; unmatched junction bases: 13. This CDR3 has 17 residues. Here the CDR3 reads CASSQASGGAFMNEQFF. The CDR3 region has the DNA TGTGCCAGCAGTCAAGCTAGCGGGGGGGCCTTTATGAATGAGCAGTTCTTC.

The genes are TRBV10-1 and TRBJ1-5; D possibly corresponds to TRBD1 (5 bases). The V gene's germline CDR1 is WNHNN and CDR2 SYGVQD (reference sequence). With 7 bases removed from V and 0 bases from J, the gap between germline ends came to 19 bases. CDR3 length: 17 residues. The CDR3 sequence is CASKSRRGGNSNQPQHF. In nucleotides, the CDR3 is TGCGCCAGCAAGAGTAGGCGGGGCGGTAATAGCAATCAGCCCCAGCATTTT.

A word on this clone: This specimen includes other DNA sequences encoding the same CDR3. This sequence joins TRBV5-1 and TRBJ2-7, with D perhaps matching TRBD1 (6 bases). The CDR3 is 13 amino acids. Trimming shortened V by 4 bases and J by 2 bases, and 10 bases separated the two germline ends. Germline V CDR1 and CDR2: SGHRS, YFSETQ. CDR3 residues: CASSPQGTYEQYF. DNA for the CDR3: TGCGCCAGCAGCCCACAGGGAACCTACGAGCAGTACTTC.